These 18 T cell receptor beta chains originate from one sample sequenced in a study of PD-1 blockade in classical Hodgkin lymphoma. After autologous stem cell transplantation all patients relapsed, and prior brentuximab vedotin exposure differed between cohorts. Magnetic negative selection, applied to thawed PBMCs, was used to isolate the CD8+ T cells. Libraries were prepared by immunoSEQ multiplex PCR; TCRdb keeps only in-frame clonotypes and omits some of them. Of about 950 clones in the sample, around 83% are singletons; the top ten hold less than 40%. The material was CD8+ T cells from blood, obtained at baseline. The receptors here all came from a human donor with classical Hodgkin lymphoma.

In this sample, this clone turned up a few times. This chain connects TRBV4-2 to TRBJ1-5; unclear D gene. The CDR3 loop spans 19 amino acids. Germline lookup yields CDR1 LGHNA and CDR2 YNFKEQ. V was trimmed by 1 base and J by 2 bases, leaving 21 bases between them. The CDR3 loop is CASSQADEAYRGGNQPQHF. The CDR3 DNA sequence: TGTGCCAGCAGCCAAGCGGATGAGGCCTACAGAGGTGGCAATCAGCCCCAGCATTTT.

This clone was observed once. This chain links TRBV7-3 with TRBJ2-2; perhaps TRBD2 as D (5 bases). Trimming cost V 2 bases and J 5 bases, with 12 bases left between them. The CDR3 is made up of 15 amino acids. The germline gives CDR1 SGHTA, CDR2 FQGTGA. CDR3 sequence: CASSLGLAETGELFF. The CDR3 coding sequence is TGTGCCAGCAGCTTAGGGCTAGCTGAGACCGGGGAGCTGTTTTTT. Looking up the rest from reference TRBV7-3 and TRBJ2-2 gives the full variable domain: GAGVSQTPSNKVTEKGKYVELRCDPISGHTALYWYRQSLGQGPEFLIYFQGTGAADDSGLPNDRFFAVRPEGSVSTLKIQRTERGDSAVYLCASSLGLAETGELFFGEGSRLTVL.

The chain joins TRBV30 to TRBJ1-2; 9 bases align to TRBD1. This CDR3 contains 13 residues. Germline assignment: CDR1 GTSNPN and CDR2 SVGIG (reference sequence). The chain's CDR3 is CARKGTGNYGYTF. CDR3 nucleotide sequence: TGTGCTCGGAAAGGGACAGGGAACTATGGCTACACCTTC.

CDR3 DNA: TGCGCCAGCAGCGCACTTTTTAGGACAGGGGGAACTGAAGCTTTCTTT. Translation gives CASSALFRTGGTEAFF. The chain uses TRBV4-1 and TRBJ1-1, with TRBD1 identical over 10 bases. This CDR3 has 16 residues. J lost 5 bases, V lost 5 bases, and 11 bases had no gene match. Germline CDR1 and CDR2: MGHRA and YSYEKL.

The V and J genes are TRBV7-2 and TRBJ2-5; D is perhaps TRBD2 (7 bases). V gave up 6 bases and J gave up 1 base, with 12 bases separating them. The CDR3 is 14 residues long. Germline CDR1 and CDR2: SGHTA and FQGNSA. The CDR3 spells CASSVGGGQETQYF. The CDR3 coding sequence is TGTGCCAGCAGTGTAGGGGGGGGCCAAGAGACCCAGTACTTC.

This clone was counted once. This chain connects TRBV6-1 to TRBJ2-1; 13 positions match TRBD2. CDR1 and CDR2 (germline): MNHNS, SASEGT. The CDR3 totals 18 residues. V shed 4 bases and J 4 bases; nucleotides not matched to a gene: 10. CDR3 sequence: CASSGTSGRALGYNEQFF. Written as DNA, the CDR3 is TGTGCCAGCAGTGGCACTAGCGGGAGGGCCCTCGGGTACAATGAGCAGTTCTTC.

This clone is a singleton in its sample. This chain connects TRBV6-5 to TRBJ2-7; D ambiguous. Germline V gene sequence: CDR1 MNHEY, CDR2 SVGAGI. The V end was cut by 2 bases, the J end by 6 bases, with 11 bases between. The CDR3 is 13 amino acids. CDR3 region: CASSYVGGLEQYF. CDR3 bases: TGTGCCAGCAGTTACGTTGGCGGCCTCGAGCAGTACTTC.

Only one count was recorded for this clone. The chain employs TRBV27 and TRBJ1-2, with D perhaps TRBD1 (6 bases). CDR1 is MNHEY and CDR2 is SMNVEV in the germline V gene (reference sequence). Trimming cost V 3 bases and J 6 bases, with 14 bases left between them. The CDR3 covers 14 residues. Here the CDR3 reads CASSFSRGGDGYTF. The CDR3 DNA is TGTGCCAGCAGTTTCTCCAGGGGAGGTGATGGCTACACCTTC.

This chain links TRBV6-4 with TRBJ2-2; D remains ambiguous. Trimming stripped 3 bases from V and 1 base from J, with 3 bases between. This CDR3 is 13 amino acids long. Germline CDR1 is MRHNA and CDR2 is SNTAGT. CDR3 sequence reads: CASSEGNTGELFF. The CDR3 DNA reads TGTGCCAGCAGTGAAGGGAACACCGGGGAGCTGTTTTTT.

The chain's CDR3 is CASSQGESTNEKLFF. Written as DNA, the CDR3 is TGCGCCAGCAGCCAAGGAGAGTCAACTAATGAAAAACTGTTTTTT. The rearrangement joins TRBV4-1 to TRBJ1-4, with D hard to call. Germline-derived CDR1 and CDR2 are MGHRA and YSYEKL. V was clipped by 1 base and J by 0 bases, with 6 bases between them. This CDR3 contains 15 residues.

This clone was observed once. The chain employs TRBV7-9 and TRBJ2-3; D possibly uses TRBD1 or TRBD2 (6 bases each). The CDR3 spans 15 residues. V lost 6 bases to trimming and J lost 2 bases, with 15 bases between them. The germline V gene encodes CDR1 SEHNR and CDR2 FQNEAQ (reference sequence). The CDR3 DNA reads as TGTGCCAGCAGTCCCTTAGGGGGGCACACAGATACGCAGTATTTT. The encoded protein is CASSPLGGHTDTQYF.

This rearrangement joins TRBV2 to TRBJ1-1; D not resolved. CDR1 and CDR2 (germline): SNHLY, FYNNEI. The CDR3 contains 12 residues. V lost 11 bases and J lost 11, with 21 bases in between. DNA for the CDR3: TGTGCCGGCCCATTAGACTCGCCCTCCGCTTTCTTT. Its translation is CAGPLDSPSAFF.

For the CDR3, the DNA is TGTGCCAGCGGGGAGCCAAGGGGTCGTACCTACAATGAGCAGTTCTTC. This gives the protein CASGEPRGRTYNEQFF. The chain carries TRBV7-9 and TRBJ2-1; the D gene could be TRBD1 or TRBD2 (5 bases each). With 8 bases removed from V and 2 bases from J, the gap between germline ends came to 19 bases. CDR1 SEHNR and CDR2 FQNEAQ come from the germline V gene (reference sequence). The CDR3 is 16 residues long.

This sequence joins TRBV2 and TRBJ2-3; D unclear. The CDR3 covers 13 residues. The V end was cut by 10 bases, the J end by 6 bases, with 17 bases between. The germline V gene encodes CDR1 SNHLY and CDR2 FYNNEI. DNA of the CDR3: TGTGCCACACCCCTCACAAACGCGGATACGCAGTATTTT. The encoded protein is CATPLTNADTQYF.

The chain links TRBV5-1 to TRBJ2-1, with D possibly being TRBD2 (6 bases). Per germline, CDR1 SGHRS and CDR2 YFSETQ. The CDR3 runs to 16 residues. V lost 0 bases and J lost 2, with 12 bases in between. In DNA form, the CDR3 reads TGCGCCAGCAGCTTGGCTGGCGGGGCCGCCTACAATGAGCAGTTCTTC. As protein: CASSLAGGAAYNEQFF. The full variable domain, rest sourced from reference TRBV5-1 and TRBJ2-1, is KAGVTQTPRYLIKTRGQQVTLSCSPISGHRSVSWYQQTPGQGLQFLFEYFSETQRNKGNFPGRFSGRQFSNSRSEMNVSTLELGDSALYLCASSLAGGAAYNEQFFGPGTRLTVL.

This clone has a single count. The chain has TRBV5-1 and TRBJ1-4; D is unclear. The CDR3 loop spans 14 amino acids. Looked up from germline, CDR1 is SGHRS and CDR2 is YFSETQ. V dropped 0 bases and J dropped 5 bases, with 8 bases sitting between them. The CDR3, as DNA: TGCGCCAGCAGCTTGGGACAACTAAATGAAAAACTGTTTTTT. Protein: CASSLGQLNEKLFF.

The chain has TRBV27 and TRBJ2-7, with D possibly matching TRBD2 (10 bases). This CDR3 region has 17 residues. Germline CDR1 MNHEY, CDR2 SMNVEV (reference sequence). V lost 5 bases to trimming and J lost 8 bases, with 28 bases between them. The CDR3 nucleotides read TGTGCCAGCAGTCCTGGACAGGGGTCGCAAGCGGGAGGGAAGCAGTACTTC. Translated, it gives CASSPGQGSQAGGKQYF.

This clone appeared a few times. The chain is built from TRBV5-4 and TRBJ2-3; D gene uncertain. The germline CDR1 and CDR2 sequences are SGHNT and YYREEE (reference sequence). This CDR3 region has 15 residues. Trimming stripped 0 bases from V and 1 base from J, with 9 bases between. For the CDR3, the DNA is TGTGCCAGCAGCTTGGGGTCGGCGGGCACAGATACGCAGTATTTT. Protein: CASSLGSAGTDTQYF.